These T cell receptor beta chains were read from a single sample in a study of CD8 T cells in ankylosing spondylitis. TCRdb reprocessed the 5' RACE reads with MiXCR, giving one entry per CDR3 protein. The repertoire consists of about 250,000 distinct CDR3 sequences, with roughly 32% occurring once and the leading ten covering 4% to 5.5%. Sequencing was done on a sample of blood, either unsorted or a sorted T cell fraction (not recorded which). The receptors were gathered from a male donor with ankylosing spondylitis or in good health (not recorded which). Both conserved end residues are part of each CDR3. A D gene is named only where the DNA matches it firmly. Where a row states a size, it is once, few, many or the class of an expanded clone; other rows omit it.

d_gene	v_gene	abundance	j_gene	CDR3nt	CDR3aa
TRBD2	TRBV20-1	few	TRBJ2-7	TGCAGTGCTAGAGATCCTTCTCGTTCCGGGACTAGGACCTACGAGCAGTACTTC	CSARDPSRSGTRTYEQYF
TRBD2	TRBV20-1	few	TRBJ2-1	TGCAGTCCAAAAACCTGGACTAGCGGGGGCCCCTACAATGAGCAGTTCTTC	CSPKTWTSGGPYNEQFF
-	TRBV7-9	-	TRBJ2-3	TGTGCCAGCAGCTTAGTGGCAGGTCCCACAGATACGCAGTATTTT	CASSLVAGPTDTQYF
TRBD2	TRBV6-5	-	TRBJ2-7	TGTGCCAGCAGTTACTCGCCGGGGGGCGAGCAGTACTTC	CASSYSPGGEQYF
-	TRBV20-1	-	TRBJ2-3	TGCAGTGCTAGTTGGGCGGAAAGCACAGATACGCAGTATTTT	CSASWAESTDTQYF
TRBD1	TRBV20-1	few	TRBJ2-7	TGCAGTGCTAGACCCCGCCCCGGGACAGGGGGCCCCTACGAGCAGTACTTC	CSARPRPGTGGPYEQYF
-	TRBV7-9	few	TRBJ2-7	TGTGCCAGCAGCTGGGGGACTCCTGAGCAGTACTTC	CASSWGTPEQYF
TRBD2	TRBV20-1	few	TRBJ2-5	TGCAGTGCTCAGGGACTAGGCCTTAGGGCGGAGACCCAGTACTTC	CSAQGLGLRAETQYF
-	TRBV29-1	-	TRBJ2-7	TGCAGCGTTTCTGAGGGGCTCTCCTACGAGCAGTACTTC	CSVSEGLSYEQYF
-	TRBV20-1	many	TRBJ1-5	TGCAGTGCTAGTGGACAGTCCGGGCCCCAGCATTTT	CSASGQSGPQHF
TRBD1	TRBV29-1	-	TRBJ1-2	TGCAGCGACCAACAGGGGCACTATGGCTACACCTTC	CSDQQGHYGYTF
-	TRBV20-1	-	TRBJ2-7	TGCAGTGCTAGAGATGCAGAAAGGAACGGTTACGAGCAGTACTTC	CSARDAERNGYEQYF
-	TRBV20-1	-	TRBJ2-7	TGCAGTGCTCGGCGGGTAGGCCCCTACGAGCAGTACTTC	CSARRVGPYEQYF
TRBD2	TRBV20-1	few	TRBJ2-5	TGCAGTGTCCTCCCCTCACCCCCTAGCGGGGGGGCCTGGGCATTGGAGACCCAGTACTTC	CSVLPSPPSGGAWALETQYF
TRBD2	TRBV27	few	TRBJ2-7	TGTGCCAGCAGTTTGGGGGAGGGAGGTCACCTCGAGCAGTACTTC	CASSLGEGGHLEQYF
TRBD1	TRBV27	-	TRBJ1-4	TGTGCCAGCAGTTTATCCGGGACAGGGGGCGCGTCGGTGGGAAAACTGTTTTTT	CASSLSGTGGASVGKLFF
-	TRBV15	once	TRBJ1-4	TGTGCCACCTCCCATCGCGCTAATGAAAAACTGTTTTTT	CATSHRANEKLFF
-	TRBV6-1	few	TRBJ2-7	TGTGCCAGCAGCTCCCGACGGGAGACCTACGAGCAGTACTTC	CASSSRRETYEQYF
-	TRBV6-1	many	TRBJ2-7	TGTGCCAGCAGTCGAGACAGAACCTACGAGCAGTACTTC	CASSRDRTYEQYF
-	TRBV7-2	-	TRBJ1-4	TGTGCCAGCAGCAGCGTATGGAATGAAAAACTGTTTTTT	CASSSVWNEKLFF
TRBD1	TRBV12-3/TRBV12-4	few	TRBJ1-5	TGTGCCAGCGGGACAGGGCTAAATCAGCCCCAGCATTTT	CASGTGLNQPQHF
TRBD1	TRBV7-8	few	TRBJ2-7	TGTGCCAGCAGCTCGGGACAGGGGGTCGAGCAGTACTTC	CASSSGQGVEQYF
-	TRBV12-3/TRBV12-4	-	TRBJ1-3	TGTGCCAGCAGATCAGAATCTGGAAACACCATATATTTT	CASRSESGNTIYF
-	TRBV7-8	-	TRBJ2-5	TGTGCCAGCAGCTTAGCGACAGAGACCCAGTACTTC	CASSLATETQYF
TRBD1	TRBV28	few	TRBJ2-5	TGTGCCAGCAGTTTACGCGACGCAGGGGGAGAGACCCAGTACTTC	CASSLRDAGGETQYF
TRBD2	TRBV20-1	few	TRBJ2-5	TGCAGTGCCACCCTCCGGGGGGGCTGGCAAGAGACCCAGTACTTC	CSATLRGGWQETQYF
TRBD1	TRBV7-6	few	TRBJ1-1	TGTGCCAGCAGCCAAACCTCGTGGGGACAGGGGAGTGGGACTGAAGCTTTCTTT	CASSQTSWGQGSGTEAFF
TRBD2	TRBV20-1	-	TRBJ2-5	TGCAGTGCTGCGGGACTAGCGGGGGACCCGTACCAAGAGACCCAGTACTTC	CSAAGLAGDPYQETQYF
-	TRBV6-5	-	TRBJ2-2	TGTGCCAGCAGTCACCAGGGGAATACCGGGGAGCTGTTTTTT	CASSHQGNTGELFF
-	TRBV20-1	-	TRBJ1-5	TGCAGTGCAAGGGAGCCCCGACAGACTAGCAATCAGCCCCAGCATTTT	CSAREPRQTSNQPQHF
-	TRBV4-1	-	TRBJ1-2	TGCGCCAGCAGCCAAGAGAGCAGGGCCAGCGGGTACTATGGCTACACCTTC	CASSQESRASGYYGYTF
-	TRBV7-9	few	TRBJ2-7	TGTGCCAGCACCTTCGGGTCCTCCTACGAGCAGTACTTC	CASTFGSSYEQYF
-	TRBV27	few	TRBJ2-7	TGTGCCAGCAGTAGACTAGACAAGAGCTACGAGCAGTACTTC	CASSRLDKSYEQYF
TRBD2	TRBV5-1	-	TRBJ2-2	TGCGCCACTTCCGGGAGGGCGAGCACCGGGGAGCTGTTTTTT	CATSGRASTGELFF
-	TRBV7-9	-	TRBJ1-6	TGTGCCAGCAGCTTAGAAGGCAGGGGAAATTCACCCCTCCACTTT	CASSLEGRGNSPLHF
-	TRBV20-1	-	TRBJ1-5	TGCAGTGCTAGTGCCGGCGGGGGGGCCCAGCATTTT	CSASAGGGAQHF
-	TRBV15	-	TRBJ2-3	TGTGCCACCAGCAGAGGAGGGGCCATCACAGATACGCAGTATTTT	CATSRGGAITDTQYF
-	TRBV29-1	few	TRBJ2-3	TGCAGCGTTGAAGGGCAGGGAGGATCAGATACGCAGTATTTT	CSVEGQGGSDTQYF
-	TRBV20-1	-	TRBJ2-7	TGCAGTGCTAAAGCGCCCTCCTACGAGCAGTACTTC	CSAKAPSYEQYF
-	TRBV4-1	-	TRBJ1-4	TGCGCCAGCAGCCAAGTGGGGGGAACTAATGAAAAACTGTTTTTT	CASSQVGGTNEKLFF
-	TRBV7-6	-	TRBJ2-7	TGTGCCAGCAGCCCTTCGTTAGGCTACGAGCAGTACTTC	CASSPSLGYEQYF
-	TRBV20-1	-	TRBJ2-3	TGCAGTGCTAGAGGTCGGACCACAGATACGCAGTATTTT	CSARGRTTDTQYF
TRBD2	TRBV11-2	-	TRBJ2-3	TGTGCCAGCAGCTTAGGTTTAGCGGGGGGGTGGACAGATACGCAGTATTTT	CASSLGLAGGWTDTQYF
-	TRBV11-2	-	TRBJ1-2	TGTGCCAGCAGCTCCCTGGGATATGGCTACACCTTC	CASSSLGYGYTF
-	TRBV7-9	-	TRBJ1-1	TGTGCCAGCAGCCTGTACCCGGCTGAAGCTTTCTTT	CASSLYPAEAFF
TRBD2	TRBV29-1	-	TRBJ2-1	TGCAGCGTTGAGGCTAGCGGGGGGGCGGATGAGCAGTTCTTC	CSVEASGGADEQFF
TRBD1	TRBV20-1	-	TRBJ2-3	TGCAGTGCTAGTCACCGGGACAGAGGCACAGATACGCAGTATTTT	CSASHRDRGTDTQYF
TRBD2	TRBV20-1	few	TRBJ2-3	TGCAGTGCTAGAGGAAGGACTAGCTCAGGCACAGATACGCAGTATTTT	CSARGRTSSGTDTQYF